The 2 T cell receptor beta chains presented below share a single source sample, sequenced in a study of blood T cell repertoires in COVID-19. Generated by immunoSEQ multiplex PCR, the TCRdb table keeps only in-frame clones and is missing some. Found here are approximately 490,000 clones, roughly nine tenths of them singletons; the top ten hold 8.3%. The sequencing input was PBMCs or T cells enriched from blood (not recorded which). These receptors all come from a woman aged 60-70 years who had recovered from COVID-19.

The V gene is TRBV5-1, the J gene TRBJ2-2, with 11 positions matching TRBD2. There are 16 residues in the CDR3. The ends lost 2 bases at V and 3 bases at J; junction bases unmatched: 3. Per germline, CDR1 SGHRS and CDR2 YFSETQ. DNA for the CDR3: TGCGCCAGCAGCTTAGCACTAGCGGGGGACACCGGGGAGCTGTTTTTT. Encoded protein: CASSLALAGDTGELFF.

The V and J genes are TRBV6-5 and TRBJ1-1; D is ambiguous. Germline CDR1 MNHEY, CDR2 SVGAGI. V lost 2 bases, J lost 8 bases, and 15 bases lay in between. The CDR3 consists of 14 residues. In DNA form, the CDR3 reads TGTGCCAGCAGTTACGGCGGAGGGTCTTTCGAAGCTTTCTTT. As protein: CASSYGGGSFEAFF.